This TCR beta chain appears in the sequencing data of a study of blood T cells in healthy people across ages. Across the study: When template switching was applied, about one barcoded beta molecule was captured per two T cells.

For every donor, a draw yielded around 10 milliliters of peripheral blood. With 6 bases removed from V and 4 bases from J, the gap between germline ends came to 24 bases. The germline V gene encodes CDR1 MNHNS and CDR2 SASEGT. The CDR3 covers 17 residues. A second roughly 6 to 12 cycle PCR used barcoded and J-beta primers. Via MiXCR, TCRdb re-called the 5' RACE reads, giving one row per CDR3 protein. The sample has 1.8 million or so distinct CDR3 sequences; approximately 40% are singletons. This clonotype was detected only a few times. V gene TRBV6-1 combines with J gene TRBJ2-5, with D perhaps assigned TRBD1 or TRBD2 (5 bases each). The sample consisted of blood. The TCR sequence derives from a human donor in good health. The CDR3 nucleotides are TGTGCCAGCAGCTCCCTTATCTGGGGCGCGAGGGTAGAGACCCAGTACTTC. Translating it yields CASSSLIWGARVETQYF.